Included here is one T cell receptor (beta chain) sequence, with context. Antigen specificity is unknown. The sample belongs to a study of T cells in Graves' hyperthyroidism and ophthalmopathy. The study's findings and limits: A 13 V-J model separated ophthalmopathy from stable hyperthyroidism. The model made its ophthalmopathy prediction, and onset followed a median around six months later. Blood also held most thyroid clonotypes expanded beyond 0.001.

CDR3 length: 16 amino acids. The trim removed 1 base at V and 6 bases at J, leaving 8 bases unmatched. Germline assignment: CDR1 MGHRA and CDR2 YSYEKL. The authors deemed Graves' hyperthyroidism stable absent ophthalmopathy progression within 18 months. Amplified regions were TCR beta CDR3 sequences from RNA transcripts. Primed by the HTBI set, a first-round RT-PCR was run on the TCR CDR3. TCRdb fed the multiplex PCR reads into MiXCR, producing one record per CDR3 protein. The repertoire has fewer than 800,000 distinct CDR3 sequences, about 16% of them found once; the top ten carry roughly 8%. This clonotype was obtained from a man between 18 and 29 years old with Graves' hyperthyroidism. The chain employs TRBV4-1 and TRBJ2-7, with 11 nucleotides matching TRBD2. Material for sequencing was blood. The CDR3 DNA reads TGCGCCAGCAGCCAAGGAGGTCTAGCGGGAGGTGGCGAGCAGTACTTC. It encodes CASSQGGLAGGGEQYF.